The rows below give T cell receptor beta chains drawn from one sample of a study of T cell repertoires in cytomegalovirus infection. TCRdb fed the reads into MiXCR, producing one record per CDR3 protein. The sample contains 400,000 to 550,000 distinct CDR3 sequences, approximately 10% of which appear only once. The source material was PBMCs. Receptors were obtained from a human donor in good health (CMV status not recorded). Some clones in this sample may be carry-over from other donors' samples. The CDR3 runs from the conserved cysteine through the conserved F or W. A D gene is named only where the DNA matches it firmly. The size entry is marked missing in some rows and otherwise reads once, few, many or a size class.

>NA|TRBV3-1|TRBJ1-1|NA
TGTGCCAGCAGCCTTGGGCGCGGGGTTGAAGCTTTCTTT
CASSLGRGVEAFF
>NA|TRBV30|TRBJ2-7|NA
TGTGCCTGGAGTGGACAGATCTACGAGCAGTACTTC
CAWSGQIYEQYF
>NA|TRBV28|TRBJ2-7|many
TGTGCCAGCAGCTTCGGACAGACTGAGCAGTACTTC
CASSFGQTEQYF
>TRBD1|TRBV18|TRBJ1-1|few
TGTGCCAGCTCACAACTCCGAGGGGGCAACACTGAAGCTTTCTTT
CASSQLRGGNTEAFF
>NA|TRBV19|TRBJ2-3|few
TGTGCCAGTAGTAGGACAGCTCGCACAGATACGCAGTATTTT
CASSRTARTDTQYF
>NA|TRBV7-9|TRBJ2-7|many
TGTGCCAGCAGCTTACCCCGGGGAGTCTTCCACGAGCAGTACTTC
CASSLPRGVFHEQYF
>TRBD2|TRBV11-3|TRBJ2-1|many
TGTGCCAGCAGCTTAGGATCGATAGCGGGAGTCGACTACAATGAGCAGTTCTTC
CASSLGSIAGVDYNEQFF
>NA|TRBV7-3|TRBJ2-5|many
TGTGCCAGCAGCTTAGGTCTTGGCAGGGAAGAGACCCAGTACTTC
CASSLGLGREETQYF
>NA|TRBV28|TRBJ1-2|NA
TGTGCCAGCAGTCTAGTAACAACAGAGGGCTACACCTTC
CASSLVTTEGYTF
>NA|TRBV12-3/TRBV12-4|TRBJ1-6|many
TGTGCCAGCAGTTCCAGGGGTCGAAATTCACCCCTCCACTTT
CASSSRGRNSPLHF
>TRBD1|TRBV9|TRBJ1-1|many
TGTGCCAGCAGCGTCGACAGGGCCGTCGGGGACACTGAAGCTTTCTTT
CASSVDRAVGDTEAFF
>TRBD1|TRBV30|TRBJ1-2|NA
TGTGCCTGGAGTTTTGCCGGGACAGGGGTCCCCTCGGGCTATGGCTACACCTTC
CAWSFAGTGVPSGYGYTF
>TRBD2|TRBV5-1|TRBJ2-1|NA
TGCGCCAGCAGCTTCCGCCTAGCGGGAAACTTATTCAATGAGCAGTTCTTC
CASSFRLAGNLFNEQFF
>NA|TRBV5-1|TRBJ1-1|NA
TGCGCCAGCAGCCCTTCCGGGGGAGTCACTGAAGCTTTCTTT
CASSPSGGVTEAFF
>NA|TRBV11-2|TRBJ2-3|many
TGTGCCAGCAGCTTGGGTTGGAGCACAGATACGCAGTATTTT
CASSLGWSTDTQYF
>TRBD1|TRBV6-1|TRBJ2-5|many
TGTGCCAGCACGTACTACAGGGGGCAAGGAGAGACCCAGTACTTC
CASTYYRGQGETQYF
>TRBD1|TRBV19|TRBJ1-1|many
TGTGCCAGTAGTACGCTATCGACAGGGAGCACTGAAGCTTTCTTT
CASSTLSTGSTEAFF
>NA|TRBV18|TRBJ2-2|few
TGTGCCAGTACCCGAGAGCGGAACACCGGGGAGCTGTTTTTT
CASTRERNTGELFF
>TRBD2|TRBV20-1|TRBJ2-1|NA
TGCAGTGCTAGAGGAACCGCGACTAGCGGGGTTTACAATGAGCAGTTCTTC
CSARGTATSGVYNEQFF
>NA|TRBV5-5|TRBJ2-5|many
TGTGCCAGCAGCTTGGACGGGGGCTTCCAAGAGACCCAGTACTTC
CASSLDGGFQETQYF
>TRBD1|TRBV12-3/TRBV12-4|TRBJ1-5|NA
TGTGCCAGCAGCCGAAGACAGGGAATAAGCAATCAGCCCCAGCATTTT
CASSRRQGISNQPQHF
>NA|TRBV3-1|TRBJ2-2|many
TGTGCCAGCAGCCCGTTTGGGGGCACCGGGGAGCTGTTTTTT
CASSPFGGTGELFF
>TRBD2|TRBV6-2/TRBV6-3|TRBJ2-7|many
TGTGCCAGCAGTTTTGGGACCGCCTTTCGGGAGGACGAGCAGTACTTC
CASSFGTAFREDEQYF
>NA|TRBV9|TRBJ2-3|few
TGTGCCAGCAGCGTTTACGTAGCGGATCTTAGCACAGATACGCAGTATTTT
CASSVYVADLSTDTQYF
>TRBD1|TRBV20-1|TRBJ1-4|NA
TGCAGTGCACCTAATGACAGGGATGGAGAAAAACTGTTTTTT
CSAPNDRDGEKLFF
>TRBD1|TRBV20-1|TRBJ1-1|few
TGCAGTGCTACGAACAGGGGGGGGGGGATCACTGAAGCTTTCTTT
CSATNRGGGITEAFF
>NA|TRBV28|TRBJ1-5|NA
TGTGCCAGCAGTATCCATCAGCCCCAGCATTTT
CASSIHQPQHF
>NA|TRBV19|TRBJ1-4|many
TGTGCCAGTAGTATTGTAGGGGCGACTAATGAAAAACTGTTTTTT
CASSIVGATNEKLFF
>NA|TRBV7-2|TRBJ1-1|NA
TGTGCCAGCAGCTTAAACGGGGGGCACACTGAAGCTTTCTTT
CASSLNGGHTEAFF
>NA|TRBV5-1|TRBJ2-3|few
TGCGCCAGCAGCTCTTCAGTGGGTAGCACAGATACGCAGTATTTT
CASSSSVGSTDTQYF
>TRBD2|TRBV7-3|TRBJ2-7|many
TGTGCCAGCAGCTTTAGCGGGAGGGCCAGCGAGCAGTACTTC
CASSFSGRASEQYF